A single sample is the source of the 14 T cell receptor beta chains below, sequenced in a study of beta chain features in type 1 diabetes. Expressed TCRB transcripts got sequenced, as all isolated RNA was reverse transcribed. Sequenced by immunoSEQ multiplex PCR; TCRdb stores in-frame clones only, minus some. Of about 360,000 clones in the sample, over 10% were seen once. The sequenced sample consisted of naive CD4+ T cells from blood. These receptors were collected from a young man in good health.

There are a few counts of this clone. The chain is built from TRBV4-3 and TRBJ2-7; tentative D call: TRBD1 (5 bases). The CDR3 extends over 13 amino acids. V lost 1 base and J 6 bases, leaving 10 bases between the germline ends. The germline gives CDR1 LGHNA, CDR2 YSLEER. Here the CDR3 DNA reads TGCGCCAGCAGCCAAGCACAGGCCGGCGAGCAGTACTTC. Its protein product is CASSQAQAGEQYF.

V and J are TRBV5-1 and TRBJ2-1, with 12 bases that match TRBD2. CDR1 and CDR2 from the germline V gene are SGHRS and YFSETQ. Trimming at V came to 0 bases and at J to 15 bases, leaving 4 bases not matched to a gene. The CDR3 is 13 residues long. CDR3 in DNA: TGCGCCAGCAGCTTGGATACTAGCGGGAGGAGGTTCTTC. Residues: CASSLDTSGRRFF. The whole variable domain, filled in from reference TRBV5-1 and TRBJ2-1, reads KAGVTQTPRYLIKTRGQQVTLSCSPISGHRSVSWYQQTPGQGLQFLFEYFSETQRNKGNFPGRFSGRQFSNSRSEMNVSTLELGDSALYLCASSLDTSGRRFFGPGTRLTVL.

This clone was seen a few times. The identical CDR3 is also encoded by other nucleotide sequences in the sample. The rearrangement joins TRBV5-1 to TRBJ2-3, with TRBD2 matching 8 bases. CDR3 length: 15 amino acids. Germline CDR1 reads SGHRS; CDR2 reads YFSETQ. V was pared by 4 bases and J by 0 bases, with 4 bases of the junction left unmatched. The DNA for the CDR3 is TGCGCCAGCAGCCTTACTAGCGGAAGCACAGATACGCAGTATTTT. Protein: CASSLTSGSTDTQYF.

This clone was seen a handful of times. The chain carries TRBV9 and TRBJ2-5; D is perhaps TRBD2 (6 bases). V was shortened by 0 bases and J by 1 base, with 7 bases between the two germline ends. The CDR3 length is 14 residues. In germline, CDR1 is SGDLS, CDR2 YYNGEE. CDR3 region: CASSVGRAQETQYF. The DNA of the CDR3 is TGTGCCAGCAGCGTAGGGAGGGCCCAAGAGACCCAGTACTTC.

In this sample, this clone turned up a few times. The CDR3 nucleotides are TGTGCCAGCAGCGTTAGCAGTCCTAGCACAGATACGCAGTATTTT. It yields the protein CASSVSSPSTDTQYF. The rearrangement joins TRBV9 to TRBJ2-3; D call uncertain. This CDR3 spans 15 amino acids. V dropped 2 bases and J dropped 0 bases, with 10 bases sitting between them. Germline CDR1 reads SGDLS; CDR2 reads YYNGEE.

The chain employs TRBV4-3 and TRBJ1-1; 7 nucleotides align to TRBD1. Germline CDR1 LGHNA, CDR2 YSLEER. The trim removed 4 bases at V and 11 bases at J, leaving 10 bases unmatched. This CDR3 comprises 13 residues. The CDR3 DNA follows: TGCGCCAGCAGCCGCATCACAGGGGAAGGGGCTTTCTTT. Encoded protein: CASSRITGEGAFF.

This clone occurred a few times. The genes are TRBV9 and TRBJ1-1; no reliable D call. The germline V gene has CDR1 SGDLS and CDR2 YYNGEE. The CDR3 extends over 14 amino acids. Trimming removed 3 bases from V and 1 base from J, with 10 bases in between. This CDR3 is CASSARVWNTEAFF. Written as DNA, the CDR3 is TGTGCCAGCAGCGCTCGAGTTTGGAACACTGAAGCTTTCTTT.

J is TRBJ2-7 and V is TRBV28; TRBD1 matches at 7 bases. This CDR3 has 11 residues. Looked up from germline, CDR1 is MDHEN and CDR2 is SYDVKM. Germline trimming cut 11 bases from V and 5 bases from J; bases unmatched to any gene: 6. In DNA form, the CDR3 reads TGTGCCTACGGACAGGTCCACGAGCAGTACTTC. It encodes CAYGQVHEQYF.

This clone came up once. The J gene is TRBJ2-1, the V gene TRBV5-4; D remains unclear. The CDR3 totals 12 residues. V was clipped by 4 bases and J by 4 bases, with 6 bases between them. Germline CDR1 SGHNT, CDR2 YYREEE (reference sequence). The CDR3 coding sequence is TGTGCCAGCAGCCGTCCTTACAATGAGCAGTTCTTC. Translation gives CASSRPYNEQFF.

This clone was counted between two and nine times. V gene TRBV7-3 combines with J gene TRBJ1-2; a possible D gene is TRBD1 (5 bases). Germline CDR1 is SGHTA and CDR2 is FQGTGA. Trimming stripped 11 bases from V and 4 bases from J, with 14 bases between. CDR3 length: 12 amino acids. CDR3 protein: CAGGWGSYGYTF. The DNA of the CDR3 is TGTGCCGGGGGGTGGGGCAGCTATGGCTACACCTTC.

The chain joins TRBV30 to TRBJ2-7; 7 bases are a match to TRBD1. Unmatched junction bases numbered 22, after V lost 4 bases and J lost 1 base. The length of the CDR3 is 19 residues. Germline CDR1 is GTSNPN and CDR2 is SVGIG (reference sequence). The CDR3 nucleotides are TGTGCCTGGAAAAGAGACTGGGTGCAGCGACAGGGCCTATCCTACGAGCAGTACTTC. Translated: CAWKRDWVQRQGLSYEQYF.

This rearrangement joins TRBV4-2 to TRBJ1-2; 7 nucleotides match TRBD1. Germline lookup yields CDR1 LGHNA and CDR2 YNFKEQ. The V gene end was trimmed by 4 bases and the J gene end by 0 bases; junction bases not matched to a gene: 17. This CDR3 has 19 amino acids. The CDR3 nucleotides are TGTGCCAGCAGCCCCACTAGGGCAGGGGGGATTTCAGCTAACTATGGCTACACCTTC. Its protein product is CASSPTRAGGISANYGYTF.

This clone was detected only a few times. The chain carries TRBV29-1 and TRBJ1-1; D remains unclear. This CDR3 comprises 13 residues. CDR1 is SQVTM, CDR2 ANQGSEA, per germline. Trimming left V 7 bases short and J 4 bases short, with 16 bases between. CDR3 loop: CSAAIGRGTEAFF. As DNA, the CDR3 is TGCAGCGCTGCGATCGGGCGGGGCACTGAAGCTTTCTTT.

The chain combines TRBV28 with TRBJ1-4; the D gene is possibly TRBD1 (5 bases). The CDR3 length is 14 residues. Trimming took off 1 base at V and 8 bases at J, with 11 bases between the two ends. CDR1 is MDHEN and CDR2 is SYDVKM in the germline V gene. CDR3 nucleotide sequence: TGTGCCAGCAGTTTATACCAGGGCGGCGAAAAACTGTTTTTT. This codes for CASSLYQGGEKLFF.